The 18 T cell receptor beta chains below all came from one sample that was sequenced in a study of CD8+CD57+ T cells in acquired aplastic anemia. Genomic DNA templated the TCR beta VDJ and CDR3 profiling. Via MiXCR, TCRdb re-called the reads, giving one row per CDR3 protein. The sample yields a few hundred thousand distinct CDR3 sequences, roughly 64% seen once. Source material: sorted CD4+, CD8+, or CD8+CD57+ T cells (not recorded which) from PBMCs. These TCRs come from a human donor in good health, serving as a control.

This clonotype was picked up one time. CDR3 in DNA: TGTGCCAGTAGTATTAGGGAAAACATTCAGTACTTC. Protein: CASSIRENIQYF. The V call is TRBV19, the J call TRBJ2-4, with D unresolved. From germline, CDR1 is LNHDA and CDR2 SQIVND (reference sequence). V dropped 3 bases and J dropped 5 bases, with 5 bases sitting between them. The CDR3 consists of 12 residues.

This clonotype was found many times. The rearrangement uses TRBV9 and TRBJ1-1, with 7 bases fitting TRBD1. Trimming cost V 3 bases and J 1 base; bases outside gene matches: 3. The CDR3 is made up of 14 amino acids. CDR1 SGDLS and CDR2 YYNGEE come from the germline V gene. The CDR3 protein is CASSATGWNTEAFF. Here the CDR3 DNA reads TGTGCCAGCAGCGCGACAGGGTGGAACACTGAAGCTTTCTTT.

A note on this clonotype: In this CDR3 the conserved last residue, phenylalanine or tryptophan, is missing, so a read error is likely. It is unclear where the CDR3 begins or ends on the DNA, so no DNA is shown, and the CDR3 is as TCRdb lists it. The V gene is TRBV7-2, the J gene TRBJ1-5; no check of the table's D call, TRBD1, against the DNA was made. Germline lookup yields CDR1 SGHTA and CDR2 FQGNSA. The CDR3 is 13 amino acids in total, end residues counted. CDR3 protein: CASSPTGTRFFGP.

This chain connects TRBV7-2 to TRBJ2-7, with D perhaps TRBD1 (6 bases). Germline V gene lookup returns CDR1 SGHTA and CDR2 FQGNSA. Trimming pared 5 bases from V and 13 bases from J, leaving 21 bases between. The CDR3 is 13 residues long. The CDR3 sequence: CASSIKGGAKGYF. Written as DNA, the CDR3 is TGTGCCAGCAGCATAAAAGGGGGAGCCAAGGGCTACTTC.

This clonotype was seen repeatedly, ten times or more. DNA for the CDR3: TGCGCCAGCAGCCAAGATGAGTCTGGGAACTATGGCTACACCTTC. Its protein product is CASSQDESGNYGYTF. The V call is TRBV4-1, the J call TRBJ1-2; D remains ambiguous. CDR1 MGHRA and CDR2 YSYEKL come from the germline V gene. The germline V and J ends were trimmed by 0 bases and 2 bases, with 10 bases remaining between them. The CDR3 is 15 amino acids.

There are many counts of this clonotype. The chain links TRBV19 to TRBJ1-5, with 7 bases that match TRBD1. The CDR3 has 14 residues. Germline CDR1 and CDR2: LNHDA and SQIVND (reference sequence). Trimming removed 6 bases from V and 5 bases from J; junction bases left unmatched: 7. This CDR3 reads CASRPDRDHQPQHF. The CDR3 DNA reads TGTGCCAGTAGACCCGACAGGGATCATCAGCCCCAGCATTTT.

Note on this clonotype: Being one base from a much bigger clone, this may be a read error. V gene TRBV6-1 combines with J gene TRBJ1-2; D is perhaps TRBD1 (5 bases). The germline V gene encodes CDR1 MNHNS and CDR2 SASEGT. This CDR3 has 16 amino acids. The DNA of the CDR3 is TGTACCAGCAGTGATAACGTCGACAGTACTAACTATGGCTACACCTTC. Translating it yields CTSSDNVDSTNYGYTF.

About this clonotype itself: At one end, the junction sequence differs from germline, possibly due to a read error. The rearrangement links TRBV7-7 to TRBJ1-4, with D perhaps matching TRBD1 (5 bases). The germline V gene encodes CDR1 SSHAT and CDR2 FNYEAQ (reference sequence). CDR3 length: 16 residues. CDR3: CASSLGHREWLHKLFF. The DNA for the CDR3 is TGTGCTAGCAGCTTAGGACATCGTGAATGGCTACACAAACTGTTTTTT.

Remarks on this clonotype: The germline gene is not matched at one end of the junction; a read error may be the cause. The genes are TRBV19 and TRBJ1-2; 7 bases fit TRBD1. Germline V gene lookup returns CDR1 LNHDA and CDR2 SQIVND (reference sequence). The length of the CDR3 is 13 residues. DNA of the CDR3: TGTGCCGGTAGTATCGAGGGGGCATGGGGCTACACTTTC. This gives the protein CAGSIEGAWGYTF.

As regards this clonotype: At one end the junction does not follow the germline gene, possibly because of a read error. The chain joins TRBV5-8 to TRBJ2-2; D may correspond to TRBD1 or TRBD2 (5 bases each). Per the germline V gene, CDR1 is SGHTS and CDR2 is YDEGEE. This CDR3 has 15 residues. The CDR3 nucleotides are TGCGCCAGCAGCTTGCAGGGACGGAGCACCGGGGAGCTGTTTTTT. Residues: CASSLQGRSTGELFF.

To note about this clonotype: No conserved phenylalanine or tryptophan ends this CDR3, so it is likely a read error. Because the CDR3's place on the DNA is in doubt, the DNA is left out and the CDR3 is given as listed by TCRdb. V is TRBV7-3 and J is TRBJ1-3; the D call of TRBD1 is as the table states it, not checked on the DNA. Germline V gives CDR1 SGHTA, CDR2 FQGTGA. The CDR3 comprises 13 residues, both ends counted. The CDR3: CASSFEQPGGEQY.

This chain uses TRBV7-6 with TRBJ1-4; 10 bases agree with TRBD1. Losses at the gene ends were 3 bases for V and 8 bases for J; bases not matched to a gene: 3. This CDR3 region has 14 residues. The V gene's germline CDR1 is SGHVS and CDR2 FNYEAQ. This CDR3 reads CASSFGTGAEKLFF. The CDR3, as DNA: TGTGCCAGCAGCTTCGGGACAGGGGCCGAAAAACTGTTTTTT.

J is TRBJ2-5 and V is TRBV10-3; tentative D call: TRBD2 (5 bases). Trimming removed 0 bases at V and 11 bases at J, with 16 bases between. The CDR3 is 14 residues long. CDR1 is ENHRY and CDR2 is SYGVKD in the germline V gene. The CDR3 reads CAISESTAAYTQYF. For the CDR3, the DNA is TGTGCCATCAGTGAGTCAACAGCGGCCTACACGCAGTACTTC.

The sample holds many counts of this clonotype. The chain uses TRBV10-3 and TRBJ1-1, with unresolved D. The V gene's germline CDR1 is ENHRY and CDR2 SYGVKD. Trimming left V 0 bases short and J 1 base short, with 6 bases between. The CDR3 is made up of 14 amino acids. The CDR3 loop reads CAISESVRNTEAFF. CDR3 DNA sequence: TGTGCCATCAGTGAGTCTGTCAGGAACACTGAAGCTTTCTTT.

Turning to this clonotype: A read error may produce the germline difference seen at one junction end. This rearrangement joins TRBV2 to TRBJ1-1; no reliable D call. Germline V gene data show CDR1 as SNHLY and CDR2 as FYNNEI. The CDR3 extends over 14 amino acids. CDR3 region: CAGTLGWGSREAQF. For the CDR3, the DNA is TGTGCCGGAACCTTAGGGTGGGGAAGCAGAGAAGCTCAGTTT.

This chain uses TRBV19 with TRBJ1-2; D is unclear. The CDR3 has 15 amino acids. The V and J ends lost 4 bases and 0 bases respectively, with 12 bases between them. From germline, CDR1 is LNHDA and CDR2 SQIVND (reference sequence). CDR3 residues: CASSKGEGANYGYTF. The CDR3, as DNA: TGTGCCAGTAGTAAAGGAGAGGGAGCTAACTATGGCTACACCTTC. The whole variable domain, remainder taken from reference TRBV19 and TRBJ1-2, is DGGITQSPKYLFRKEGQNVTLSCEQNLNHDAMYWYRQDPGQGLRLIYYSQIVNDFQKGDIAEGYSVSREKKESFPLTVTSAQKNPTAFYLCASSKGEGANYGYTFGSGTRLTVV.

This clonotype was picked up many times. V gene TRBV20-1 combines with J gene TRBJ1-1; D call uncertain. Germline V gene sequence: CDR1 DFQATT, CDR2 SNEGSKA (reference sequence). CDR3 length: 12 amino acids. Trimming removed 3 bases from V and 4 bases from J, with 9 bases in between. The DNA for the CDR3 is TGCAGTGCTAGTCAAGGGCGCACTGAAGCTTTCTTT. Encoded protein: CSASQGRTEAFF.

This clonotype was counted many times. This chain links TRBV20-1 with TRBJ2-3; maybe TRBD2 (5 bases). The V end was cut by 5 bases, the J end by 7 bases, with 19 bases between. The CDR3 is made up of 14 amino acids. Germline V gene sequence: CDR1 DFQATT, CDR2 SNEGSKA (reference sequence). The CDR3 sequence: CSAPRGLVINTQYF. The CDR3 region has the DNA TGCAGTGCTCCAAGAGGGCTAGTAATAAATACGCAGTATTTT.